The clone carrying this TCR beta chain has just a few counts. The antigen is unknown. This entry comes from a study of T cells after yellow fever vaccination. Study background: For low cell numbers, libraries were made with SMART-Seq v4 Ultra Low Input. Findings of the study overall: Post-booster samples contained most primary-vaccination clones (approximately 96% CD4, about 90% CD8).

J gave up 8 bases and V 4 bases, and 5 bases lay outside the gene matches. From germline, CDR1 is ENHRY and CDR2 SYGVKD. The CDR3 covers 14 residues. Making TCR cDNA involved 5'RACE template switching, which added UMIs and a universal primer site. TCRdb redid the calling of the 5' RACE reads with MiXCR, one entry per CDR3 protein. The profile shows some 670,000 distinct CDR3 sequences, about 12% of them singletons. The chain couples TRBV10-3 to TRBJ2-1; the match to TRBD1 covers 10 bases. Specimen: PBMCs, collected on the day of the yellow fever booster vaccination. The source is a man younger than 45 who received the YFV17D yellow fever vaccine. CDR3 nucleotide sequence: TGTGCCATCAGTGGAGACAGGGGGCAAGATGAGCAGTTCTTC. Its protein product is CAISGDRGQDEQFF.